The 31 T cell receptor beta chains below all came from one sample that was sequenced in a study of multiple sclerosis patients with progressive multifocal leukoencephalopathy (dated 2019 in TCRdb). Interpreted using the paper, the time point label stands for: time of PML onset. The meaning of the sample's treatment or condition label: on natalizumab therapy at sampling. Receptor amplification or capture employed the immunoSEQ multiplex PCR assay. TCRdb mirrors the immuneACCESS table, restricted to in-frame sequences. Some clones are absent from its copies; in checked studies, under half trace to an unresolved V gene, and the reason for the others is unknown. Recorded for this sample are fewer than 35,000 clones; roughly 87% of them occurred a single time. More than 3% of the sample rests with the top ten. Sequencing was performed on PBMCs, taken from a patient treated with natalizumab. The receptors were gathered from a human donor with progressive multifocal leukoencephalopathy.

This clone was counted between two and nine times. This chain uses TRBV19 with TRBJ1-1; D remains ambiguous. This CDR3 has 14 residues. The germline CDR1 and CDR2 sequences are LNHDA and SQIVND (reference sequence). The V and J ends lost 8 bases and 1 base respectively, with 14 bases between them. Here the CDR3 DNA reads TGTGCCAGTTGTAGAAGACGGACGAACACTGAAGCTTTCTTT. Its translation: CASCRRRTNTEAFF.

This clone was seen once. The chain has TRBV19 and TRBJ1-2, with TRBD1 as a possible D gene (6 bases). This CDR3 has 11 amino acids. Per the germline V gene, CDR1 is LNHDA and CDR2 is SQIVND (reference sequence). V was shortened by 8 bases and J by 6 bases, with 10 bases between the two germline ends. The CDR3 region is CASEQGNGYTF. CDR3 DNA: TGTGCCAGTGAGCAGGGGAATGGCTACACCTTC. The full variable domain, with the rest looked up from reference TRBV19 and TRBJ1-2, is DGGITQSPKYLFRKEGQNVTLSCEQNLNHDAMYWYRQDPGQGLRLIYYSQIVNDFQKGDIAEGYSVSREKKESFPLTVTSAQKNPTAFYLCASEQGNGYTFGSGTRLTVV.

This chain's CDR3 is CASSQLGNIQYF. DNA for the CDR3: TGTGCCAGCAGTCAACTAGGAAACATTCAGTACTTC. This chain joins TRBV6-5 and TRBJ2-4; D perhaps matches TRBD2 (5 bases). The CDR3 contains 12 residues. Germline assignment: CDR1 MNHEY and CDR2 SVGAGI. Deletions cut 5 bases from V and 6 bases from J, with 8 bases between.

V usage is TRBV19 and J usage is TRBJ2-1, with 13 bases matching TRBD2. The germline V gene has CDR1 LNHDA and CDR2 SQIVND (reference sequence). The V segment lost 3 bases and the J segment 7 bases; nucleotides outside the gene matches: 6. CDR3 length equals 16 residues. The CDR3 is CASSIGGLAGVNEQFF. For the CDR3, the DNA is TGTGCCAGTAGTATTGGCGGACTAGCGGGAGTTAATGAGCAGTTCTTC.

This rearrangement joins TRBV28 to TRBJ2-7; weak D call: TRBD1 (5 bases). Germline V gene data show CDR1 as MDHEN and CDR2 as SYDVKM. V lost 4 bases to trimming and J lost 2 bases, with 15 bases between them. The CDR3 sequence is 15 residues long. CDR3 amino acids: CASSSISTATYEQYF. DNA for the CDR3: TGTGCCAGCAGTTCAATTTCGACAGCCACCTACGAGCAGTACTTC.

The chain is built from TRBV6-4 and TRBJ2-1; 8 bases line up with TRBD2. CDR1 is MRHNA, CDR2 SNTAGT, per germline. The V and J ends lost 3 bases and 8 bases, in that order; junction bases with no gene match: 6. This CDR3 region has 14 residues. The CDR3 loop is CASSDGTSSDEQFF. DNA of the CDR3: TGTGCCAGCAGTGATGGGACTAGTAGCGATGAGCAGTTCTTC.

A single count supports this clone. The chain carries TRBV29-1 and TRBJ1-4, with 9 positions matching TRBD1. Germline V gene data show CDR1 as SQVTM and CDR2 as ANQGSEA. Unmatched junction bases numbered 8, after V lost 6 bases and J lost 6 bases. The CDR3 totals 14 residues. As DNA, the CDR3 is TGCAGCGTCGCCTCCGGGACAGGGTATGAAAAACTGTTTTTT. It translates to CSVASGTGYEKLFF.

The chain has TRBV27 and TRBJ1-6, with TRBD1 matching over 8 bases. Germline trimming cut 0 bases from V and 7 bases from J; bases unmatched to any gene: 5. CDR3 length: 16 amino acids. Germline values: CDR1 MNHEY, CDR2 SMNVEV (reference sequence). In DNA, the CDR3 is TGTGCCAGCAGTTTATCGGGGACAGGCGCAAATTCACCCCTCCACTTT. Translation: CASSLSGTGANSPLHF.

This chain joins TRBV6-5 and TRBJ1-3; D uncertain. Trimming shortened V by 6 bases and J by 4 bases, and 16 bases separated the two germline ends. The germline V gene has CDR1 MNHEY and CDR2 SVGAGI. This CDR3 has 15 amino acids. The CDR3 sequence is CASRPWRARGNTIYF. The DNA of the CDR3 is TGTGCCAGCAGGCCCTGGAGGGCGCGGGGAAACACCATATATTTT.

The chain carries TRBV12-1 and TRBJ2-7; the table's D call of TRBD1 was not tested on the DNA. TRBV12-1 is designated a pseudogene. The CDR3 is made up of 18 amino acids. CDR3 residues: CASSSNRRDRGKVHEQYF. Here the CDR3 DNA reads TGTGCCAGCAGCAGTAATCGACGGGACAGGGGCAAAGTCCACGAGCAGTACTTC.

The chain links TRBV19 to TRBJ1-2; D uncertain. The CDR3 consists of 13 residues. V gave up 0 bases and J gave up 8 bases, with 10 bases separating them. The germline V gene has CDR1 LNHDA and CDR2 SQIVND (reference sequence). The CDR3 loop reads CASSIDQAGGYTF. The CDR3 region has the DNA TGTGCCAGTAGTATAGACCAGGCGGGCGGCTACACCTTC. The full variable domain, completed using reference TRBV19 and TRBJ1-2, is DGGITQSPKYLFRKEGQNVTLSCEQNLNHDAMYWYRQDPGQGLRLIYYSQIVNDFQKGDIAEGYSVSREKKESFPLTVTSAQKNPTAFYLCASSIDQAGGYTFGSGTRLTVV.

This chain joins TRBV6-1 and TRBJ1-1; 7 nucleotides line up with TRBD1. V trimming: 3 bases; J trimming: 5 bases; junction bases outside the gene matches: 6. The CDR3 has 14 residues. Per germline, CDR1 MNHNS and CDR2 SASEGT. For the CDR3, the DNA is TGTGCCAGCAGTGACGCAGGGGGGAGTACTGAAGCTTTCTTT. Encoded protein: CASSDAGGSTEAFF.

The chain joins TRBV4-3 to TRBJ1-4, with D hard to call. The germline V gene has CDR1 LGHNA and CDR2 YSLEER. V lost 2 bases and J lost 7, with 17 bases in between. This CDR3 spans 16 amino acids. CDR3 nucleotides: TGCGCCAGCAGCCAAAGGCGGGCGGAGGCGGGTGAAAAACTGTTTTTT. It is translated as CASSQRRAEAGEKLFF.

This clone came up once. This chain links TRBV7-9 with TRBJ2-3; a possible D gene is TRBD1 (5 bases). V was pared by 1 base and J by 2 bases, with 7 bases between. Germline V gene data show CDR1 as SEHNR and CDR2 as FQNEAQ (reference sequence). The CDR3 covers 14 residues. CDR3 protein: CASSLDRYTDTQYF. The CDR3 DNA reads as TGTGCCAGCAGCTTAGACAGGTACACAGATACGCAGTATTTT. Full variable domain (remainder filled in from reference TRBV7-9 and TRBJ2-3): DTGVSQNPRHKITKRGQNVTFRCDPISEHNRLYWYRQTLGQGPEFLTYFQNEAQLEKSRLLSDRFSAERPKGSFSTLEIQRTEQGDSAMYLCASSLDRYTDTQYFGPGTRLTVL.

The table lists this clone with a few counts. The CDR3 region has the DNA TGTGCCAGCAGGCCCCGACAGCTCTCTGGGGCCAACGTCCTGACTTTC. It yields the protein CASRPRQLSGANVLTF. The chain has TRBV5-6 and TRBJ2-6, with D possibly TRBD1 on 5 matching bases. The CDR3 loop spans 16 amino acids. V was pared by 5 bases and J by 0 bases, with 12 bases between. Germline V gene sequence: CDR1 SGHDT, CDR2 YYEEEE.

J is TRBJ1-6 and V is TRBV12-5; D may be TRBD1 (6 bases). The CDR3 has 15 amino acids. CDR1 LGHNT and CDR2 FRNRAP come from the germline V gene. Between the trimmed V and J ends, which lost 0 bases and 7 bases, there was a span of 10 bases. The CDR3 here is CASGLVQGRNSPLHF. The DNA for the CDR3 is TGTGCTAGTGGTTTGGTACAGGGTCGGAATTCACCCCTCCACTTT.

The gene calls are TRBV11-2 and TRBJ1-1, with D perhaps TRBD1 (5 bases). Germline assignment: CDR1 SGHAT and CDR2 FQNNGV. V shed 5 bases and J shed 0 bases, with 13 bases lying between them. The CDR3 has 15 amino acids. CDR3 residues: CASSPPTVMNTEAFF. As DNA, the CDR3 is TGTGCCAGCAGCCCCCCGACAGTCATGAACACTGAAGCTTTCTTT.

The CDR3 DNA sequence: TGTGCCAGCAGTCCGGTCAGGGGGTCCTACAATGAGCAGTTCTTC. Translating it yields CASSPVRGSYNEQFF. The rearrangement links TRBV27 to TRBJ2-1; TRBD1 agrees at 7 bases. The germline V gene encodes CDR1 MNHEY and CDR2 SMNVEV (reference sequence). The length of the CDR3 is 15 residues. The V gene end was trimmed by 5 bases and the J gene end by 1 base; junction bases not matched to a gene: 5.

The V gene is TRBV4-3, the J gene TRBJ2-7; 10 bases are shared with TRBD1. With 1 base clipped from V and 7 bases from J, the junction kept 10 bases outside the gene matches. CDR3 length equals 16 residues. Germline V lookup: CDR1 LGHNA, CDR2 YSLEER. DNA of the CDR3: TGCGCCAGCAGCCAAGGGAGGGGACAGGGGCCTAGAGAGCAGTACTTC. This sequence encodes CASSQGRGQGPREQYF.

The CDR3: CASSPPGAGDWLVYEQYF. In DNA form, the CDR3 reads TGTGCCAGCAGCCCCCCGGGAGCGGGAGATTGGTTGGTGTACGAGCAGTACTTC. The chain recombines TRBV11-2 with TRBJ2-7; 8 nucleotides align to TRBD2. Trimming at V came to 5 bases and at J to 4 bases, leaving 19 bases not matched to a gene. This CDR3 region has 18 residues. Germline V lookup: CDR1 SGHAT, CDR2 FQNNGV. Filled out from reference TRBV11-2 and TRBJ2-7, the complete variable domain reads EAGVAQSPRYKIIEKRQSVAFWCNPISGHATLYWYQQILGQGPKLLIQFQNNGVVDDSQLPKDRFSAERLKGVDSTLKIQPAKLEDSAVYLCASSPPGAGDWLVYEQYFGPGTRLTVT.

The CDR3 region has the DNA TGTGCCAGCTCACCACCATCCCTAGCCAAAAACATTCAGTACTTC. Its protein is CASSPPSLAKNIQYF. V and J are TRBV18 and TRBJ2-4; D not resolved. Germline V CDR1 and CDR2: KGHSH, LQKENI. The ends were cut back, 0 bases at V and 0 bases at J, with 6 bases in the middle. The CDR3 is 15 residues long.

The rearrangement joins TRBV9 to TRBJ1-5, with no clear D. Germline assignment: CDR1 SGDLS and CDR2 YYNGEE. The CDR3 has 14 amino acids. The V gene lost 5 bases and the J gene lost 4 bases, with 13 bases spanning the gap. The DNA of the CDR3 is TGTGCCAGCAGTGAGGGAAATATTAATCAGCCCCAGCATTTT. It is translated as CASSEGNINQPQHF. Full variable domain (missing parts from reference TRBV9 and TRBJ1-5): DSGVTQTPKHLITATGQRVTLRCSPRSGDLSVYWYQQSLDQGLQFLIQYYNGEERAKGNILERFSAQQFPDLHSELNLSSLELGDSALYFCASSEGNINQPQHFGDGTRLSIL.

This rearrangement joins TRBV7-9 to TRBJ1-5, with D possibly being TRBD1 (6 bases). There are 16 residues in the CDR3. Trimming removed 1 base at V and 5 bases at J, with 15 bases between. The V gene's germline CDR1 is SEHNR and CDR2 FQNEAQ (reference sequence). The CDR3 is CASSLVGQMFDQPQHF. The CDR3 nucleotides are TGTGCCAGCAGCTTAGTAGGACAGATGTTCGATCAGCCCCAGCATTTT.

A note on this clone: It is likely a read error, because the conserved phenylalanine at the end of the CDR3 is missing. No DNA is shown, since the ends of the CDR3 on it are uncertain; the CDR3 is the one TCRdb lists. The J gene is TRBJ2-6, the V gene TRBV5-6; TRBD1, as called in the table, went unchecked against the DNA. Germline loops: CDR1 SGHDT, CDR2 YYEEEE. The CDR3 numbers 12 amino acids, ends counted. CDR3 amino acids: CASSTSGTGLSV.

V usage is TRBV6-5 and J usage is TRBJ1-1; D is uncertain. The CDR3 runs 13 residues. The V gene lost 6 bases and the J gene lost 7 bases, with 15 bases spanning the gap. Germline V gene sequence: CDR1 MNHEY, CDR2 SVGAGI. The CDR3, as DNA: TGTGCCAGCAGCCTAGGACGGATGGGTGAAGCTTTCTTT. It specifies CASSLGRMGEAFF.

This chain joins TRBV18 and TRBJ2-7; TRBD1 agrees at 12 bases. J lost 4 bases, V lost 0 bases, and 16 bases had no gene match. Germline values: CDR1 KGHSH, CDR2 LQKENI. The CDR3 loop spans 20 amino acids. The CDR3 sequence: CASSPPVGQGASGRVYEQYF. In nucleotides, the CDR3 is TGTGCCAGCTCACCACCGGTGGGACAGGGGGCTAGCGGGAGAGTTTACGAGCAGTACTTC.

The J gene is TRBJ1-3, the V gene TRBV9; 8 nucleotides match TRBD1. V lost 3 bases, J lost 4 bases, and 3 bases stayed unmatched. CDR3 length: 14 amino acids. CDR1 SGDLS and CDR2 YYNGEE come from the germline V gene. The CDR3 DNA is TGTGCCAGCAGCGCGCGACAGGGGGGAAACACCATATATTTT. This sequence encodes CASSARQGGNTIYF.

The chain combines TRBV5-1 with TRBJ2-7, with 10 positions matching TRBD1. Germline lookup yields CDR1 SGHRS and CDR2 YFSETQ. The ends lost 0 bases at V and 5 bases at J; junction bases unmatched: 2. The CDR3 totals 14 residues. CDR3 sequence: CASSLGQGAHEQYF. As DNA, the CDR3 is TGCGCCAGCAGCTTGGGACAGGGGGCCCACGAGCAGTACTTC.

The table lists this clone with a few counts. V is TRBV9 and J is TRBJ2-1; D is perhaps TRBD1 or TRBD2 (5 bases each). CDR1 and CDR2 from the germline V gene are SGDLS and YYNGEE. The CDR3 spans 15 residues. Trimming took off 1 base at V and 6 bases at J, with 14 bases between the two ends. CDR3 DNA sequence: TGTGCCAGCAGCGTACAGGGAATGAGGGGCAATGAGCAGTTCTTC. It codes for CASSVQGMRGNEQFF. The full variable domain, rest sourced from reference TRBV9 and TRBJ2-1, is DSGVTQTPKHLITATGQRVTLRCSPRSGDLSVYWYQQSLDQGLQFLIQYYNGEERAKGNILERFSAQQFPDLHSELNLSSLELGDSALYFCASSVQGMRGNEQFFGPGTRLTVL.

Comments on this clone: A junction end diverges from the germline sequence, so it may reflect a read error. The gene calls are TRBV27 and TRBJ2-7, with TRBD1 as a possible D gene (6 bases). CDR1 is MNHEY, CDR2 SMNVEV, per germline (reference sequence). CDR3 length: 15 residues. The CDR3 sequence: CAGSLLTGYSYEQYF. CDR3 sequence (DNA): TGTGCCGGCAGTTTACTTACAGGGTACTCCTACGAGCAGTACTTC.

The chain has TRBV5-6 and TRBJ1-2; D gene ambiguous. Germline CDR1 SGHDT, CDR2 YYEEEE. There are 12 residues in the CDR3. Trimming took off 2 bases at V and 4 bases at J, with 6 bases between the two ends. The CDR3 DNA reads as TGTGCCAGCAGCTTAACAGCCTATGGCTACACCTTC. As protein: CASSLTAYGYTF.